The rows below give T cell receptor beta chains drawn from one sample of a study of cytomegalovirus exposure and HLA in healthy donors. Profiling relied on immunoSEQ multiplex PCR, and the TCRdb table lists in-frame clones only, not all of them. In the table there are approximately 300,000 clones, approximately 84% of which are singletons. Sequenced: PBMCs. The source is a woman aged 40 to 50 in good health and CMV-seropositive. The CDR3 runs from the conserved cysteine through the conserved F or W. The D gene is left open where the match is weak. Clone size is shown for a subset of rows, as once, few, many or a class of expanded clone.

abundance	v_gene	d_gene	j_gene	CDR3nt	CDR3aa
few	TRBV5-6	TRBD1	TRBJ2-5	TGTGCCAGCAGTCCCGGACAGGACCACCAAGAGACCCAGTACTTC	CASSPGQDHQETQYF
-	TRBV5-8	TRBD1	TRBJ2-5	TGTGCCAGCAGCCTGGACAGGGGAGGCCAAGAGACCCAGTACTTC	CASSLDRGGQETQYF
once	TRBV5-6	TRBD2	TRBJ2-7	TGTGCCAGCAGCTTACTAGCGGGTATGGAATACGAGCAGTACTTC	CASSLLAGMEYEQYF
-	TRBV7-9	-	TRBJ2-7	TGTGCCAGCAGCTTAGTGAAAGGGGTAACCTACGAGCAGTACTTC	CASSLVKGVTYEQYF
-	TRBV6-4	-	TRBJ1-1	TGTGCCAGCAGTGAACGAGGAGGGAATGGGAAAGCTTTCTTT	CASSERGGNGKAFF
many	TRBV6-4	TRBD2	TRBJ2-1	TGTGCCAGCAGTGACTCACTAGCGGGCTACAATGAGCAGTTCTTC	CASSDSLAGYNEQFF
-	TRBV15	-	TRBJ2-5	TGTGCCACCAGCAGAGATCCAGCGGAAGAGACCCAGTACTTC	CATSRDPAEETQYF
-	TRBV7-8	-	TRBJ2-3	TGTGCCAGCAGCTTTACAGGGTCGACAGATACGCAGTATTTT	CASSFTGSTDTQYF
-	TRBV5-8	-	TRBJ2-3	TGTGCCAGCAGCTTGTATCACAGGGCCACCTCCACAGATACGCAGTATTTT	CASSLYHRATSTDTQYF
-	TRBV30	TRBD1	TRBJ1-5	TGTGCCTGGAGTGGGGGACAGGGTAGGAATCAGCCCCAGCATTTT	CAWSGGQGRNQPQHF
-	TRBV25-1	-	TRBJ2-5	TGTGCCAGCAGTGTATTAGACAATGGAATCCAAGAGACCCAGTACTTC	CASSVLDNGIQETQYF
-	TRBV11-1	TRBD1	TRBJ2-5	TGTGCCAGCAGCCAACGAACAGGGGGAATAGAGACCCAGTACTTC	CASSQRTGGIETQYF
-	TRBV9	TRBD1	TRBJ1-5	TGTGCCAGCAGCCTGGGACAGGCCGACGTGACCCAGCATTTT	CASSLGQADVTQHF
once	TRBV5-1	TRBD1	TRBJ1-2	TGCGCCAGCAGCTTGGACGGAGGGGGCGGCTACACCTTC	CASSLDGGGGYTF
once	TRBV10-1	-	TRBJ2-5	TGCGCCAGCAGTGAGTCCCGAGGGACATTTAACGAGACCCAGTACTTC	CASSESRGTFNETQYF
-	TRBV7-3	TRBD2	TRBJ2-2	TGTGCCAGCAGCTTAGCGGGGGGGAACACCGGGGAGCTGTTTTTT	CASSLAGGNTGELFF
once	TRBV11-3	TRBD1	TRBJ1-1	TGTGCCAGCAGCTTAGGACAGGGGATGAACACTGAAGCTTTCTTT	CASSLGQGMNTEAFF
-	TRBV6-6	-	TRBJ2-1	TGTGCCAGCAACAGGGAGGGTGGGGAGCAGTTCTTC	CASNREGGEQFF
few	TRBV27	-	TRBJ2-7	TGTGCCAGCAGTTTAGCGGGGCCCCACTACGAGCAGTACTTC	CASSLAGPHYEQYF
-	TRBV25-1	TRBD2	TRBJ2-3	TGTGCCAGCACACTAGCGGGAAATTCAGATACGCAGTATTTT	CASTLAGNSDTQYF
-	TRBV4-2	TRBD2	TRBJ2-1	TGTGCCAGCAGCCAAGAACTAGCGGGCCTCTACAATGAGCAGTTCTTC	CASSQELAGLYNEQFF
-	TRBV5-4	-	TRBJ1-1	TGTGCCAGCAGCCCGACGACAGTCCCGAACACTGAAGCTTTCTTT	CASSPTTVPNTEAFF
few	TRBV5-8	TRBD1	TRBJ1-6	TGTGCCAGCAGCAAGACAGGGGGCGCGAACTCACCCCTCCACTTT	CASSKTGGANSPLHF
-	TRBV6-5	TRBD1	TRBJ1-2	TGTGCCAGCAGAACGACGGGACAGGGGGCCAGGGGCTACACCTTC	CASRTTGQGARGYTF
-	TRBV6-6	-	TRBJ2-4	TGTGCCAGCAGTCCCCCGCACGGGGGCAAAAACATTCAGTACTTC	CASSPPHGGKNIQYF
-	TRBV7-2	TRBD1	TRBJ2-7	TGTGCCAGCAGCCTCCACGGACAGGGGTCCTACGAGCAGTACTTC	CASSLHGQGSYEQYF
-	TRBV5-4	TRBD1	TRBJ1-2	TGTGCCAGCAGCCAGGACAGGGATTTTACTAACTATGGCTACACCTTC	CASSQDRDFTNYGYTF
-	TRBV9	TRBD1	TRBJ1-1	TGTGCCAGCAGCTCAGGGGGCAGGGCAGGGGACACTGAAGCTTTCTTT	CASSSGGRAGDTEAFF
-	TRBV13	TRBD1	TRBJ2-3	TGTGCCAGCAGCGCCTGGCCGGGGCAGGGGGTCACAGATACGCAGTATTTT	CASSAWPGQGVTDTQYF
-	TRBV11-2	-	TRBJ2-2	TGTGCCAGCAGCTTGACACGTCCCGAACTGTTTTTT	CASSLTRPELFF
-	TRBV5-6	-	TRBJ2-7	TGTGCCAGCAGCTTTGGAGTAGTCGGCGTTGTTTACGAGCAGTACTTC	CASSFGVVGVVYEQYF
-	TRBV9	TRBD1	TRBJ2-7	TGTGCCAGCAGCGTAGAGACAGGGAACTACGAGCAGTACTTC	CASSVETGNYEQYF
-	TRBV27	TRBD1	TRBJ1-1	TGTGCCAGCAGTCTCATGGGACAGGGATATACTGAAGCTTTCTTT	CASSLMGQGYTEAFF
few	TRBV18	TRBD1	TRBJ1-4	TGTGCCAGCTCCCCAACACAGGGGGCTCCAGAAAAACTGTTTTTT	CASSPTQGAPEKLFF
-	TRBV28	TRBD2	TRBJ2-2	TGTGCCAGCAGTTTAACACTAGCGGGAACCGGGGAGCTGTTTTTT	CASSLTLAGTGELFF
-	TRBV30	-	TRBJ2-6	TGTGCCTGGAGTGAAGGGGCTGGGGCCAACGTCCTGACTTTC	CAWSEGAGANVLTF
-	TRBV7-8	TRBD1	TRBJ2-3	TGTGCCAGCAGCTTAGCGGACAGGTCTAAGGCCCAGAGCACAGATACGCAGTATTTT	CASSLADRSKAQSTDTQYF
-	TRBV19	-	TRBJ1-2	TGTCCCTACTTGAGAACAGGCTCAACCTATGGCTACACCTTC	CPYLRTGSTYGYTF
-	TRBV27	-	TRBJ2-6	TGTGCCAGCAGTTTATTTTACTCTGGGGCCAACGTCCTGACTTTC	CASSLFYSGANVLTF
-	TRBV28	TRBD1	TRBJ1-2	TGTGCCAGCAGTTTATACTTATTGGCCAGGGGGCGGGATGGCTACACCTTC	CASSLYLLARGRDGYTF
once	TRBV12-5	TRBD1	TRBJ2-7	TGTGCTAGTGGCCTCCGGGACAGGGACTACGAGCAGTACTTC	CASGLRDRDYEQYF
-	TRBV30	TRBD1	TRBJ1-2	TGTGCCTGGATACGGACAGGGGGTGGCTACACCTTC	CAWIRTGGGYTF
-	TRBV27	-	TRBJ1-2	TGTGCCAGCAGTTTCGTCGGTGACAGTTACTATGGCTACACCTTC	CASSFVGDSYYGYTF
-	TRBV4-1	-	TRBJ1-1	TGCGCCAGCAGCCAAGAAAATTCAGGGCGCACTGAAGCTTTCTTT	CASSQENSGRTEAFF
-	TRBV6-5	-	TRBJ2-7	TGTGCCAGCAGTTACCGTCCCCGCAGCTCCTACGAGCAGTACTTC	CASSYRPRSSYEQYF
-	TRBV6-1	-	TRBJ2-5	TGTGCCACCCACAGGGAAGGGGAGACCCAGTACTTC	CATHREGETQYF
-	TRBV11-2	TRBD1	TRBJ2-7	TGTGCCAGCAGCCCGACAGGGTCCCCCTCCGAGCAGTACTTC	CASSPTGSPSEQYF
-	TRBV10-3	TRBD1	TRBJ2-1	TGTGCCATCAGCCGCCGGGACAGGGACCATGAGCAGTTCTTC	CAISRRDRDHEQFF
-	TRBV7-2	TRBD1	TRBJ2-7	TGTGCCAGCAGCGCGGGATGGACAGGGGGCTACGAGCAGTACTTC	CASSAGWTGGYEQYF